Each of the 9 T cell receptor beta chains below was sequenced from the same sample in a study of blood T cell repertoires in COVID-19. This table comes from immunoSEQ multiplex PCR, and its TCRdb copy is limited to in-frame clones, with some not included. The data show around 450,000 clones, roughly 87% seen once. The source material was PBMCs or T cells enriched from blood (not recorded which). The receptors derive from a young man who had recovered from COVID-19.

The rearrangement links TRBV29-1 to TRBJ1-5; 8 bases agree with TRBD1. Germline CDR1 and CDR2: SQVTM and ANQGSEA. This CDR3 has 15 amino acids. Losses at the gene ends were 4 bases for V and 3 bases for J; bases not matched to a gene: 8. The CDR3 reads CSVAAGTGFNQPQHF. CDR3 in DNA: TGCAGCGTTGCAGCCGGGACAGGATTCAATCAGCCCCAGCATTTT. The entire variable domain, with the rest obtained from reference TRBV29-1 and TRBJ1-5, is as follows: SAVISQKPSRDICQRGTSLTIQCQVDSQVTMMFWYRQQPGQSLTLIATANQGSEATYESGFVIDKFPISRPNLTFSTLTVSNMSPEDSSIYLCSVAAGTGFNQPQHFGDGTRLSIL.

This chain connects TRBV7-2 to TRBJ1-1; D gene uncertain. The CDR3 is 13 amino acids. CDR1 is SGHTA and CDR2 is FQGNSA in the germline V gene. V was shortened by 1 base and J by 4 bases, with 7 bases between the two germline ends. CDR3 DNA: TGTGCCAGCAGCTTAGTGCGTACCACTGAAGCTTTCTTT. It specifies CASSLVRTTEAFF.

The CDR3 is CASSHLAGGRYEQYF. DNA for the CDR3: TGTGCCAGCAGCCATCTAGCGGGAGGGAGGTACGAGCAGTACTTC. The chain has TRBV3-1 (or the pseudogene TRBV3-2) and TRBJ2-7; 12 bases line up with TRBD2. V was clipped by 3 bases and J by 4 bases; unmatched bases: 4. The CDR3 has 15 residues. Germline CDR1 reads LGHDT; CDR2 reads YNNKEL (reference sequence).

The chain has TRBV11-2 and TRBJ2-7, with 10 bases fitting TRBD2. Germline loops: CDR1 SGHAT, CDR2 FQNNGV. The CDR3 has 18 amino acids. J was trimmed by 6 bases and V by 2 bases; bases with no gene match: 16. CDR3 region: CASSLTGLFLAGVIEQYF. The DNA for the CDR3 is TGTGCCAGCAGCTTAACGGGCCTGTTCCTAGCGGGAGTTATCGAGCAGTACTTC.

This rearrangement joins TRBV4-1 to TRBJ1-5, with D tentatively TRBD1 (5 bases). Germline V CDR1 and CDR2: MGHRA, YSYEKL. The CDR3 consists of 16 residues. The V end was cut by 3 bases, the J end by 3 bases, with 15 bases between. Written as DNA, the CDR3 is TGCGCCAGCAGCCATCTTGCCAGGGCCTCCAATCAGCCCCAGCATTTT. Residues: CASSHLARASNQPQHF.

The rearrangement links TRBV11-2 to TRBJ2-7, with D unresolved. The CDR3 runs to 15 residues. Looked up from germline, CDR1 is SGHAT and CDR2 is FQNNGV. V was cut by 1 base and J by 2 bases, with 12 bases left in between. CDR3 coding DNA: TGTGCCAGCAGCTTAGCTCCAGGTCCTACCTACGAGCAGTACTTC. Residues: CASSLAPGPTYEQYF.

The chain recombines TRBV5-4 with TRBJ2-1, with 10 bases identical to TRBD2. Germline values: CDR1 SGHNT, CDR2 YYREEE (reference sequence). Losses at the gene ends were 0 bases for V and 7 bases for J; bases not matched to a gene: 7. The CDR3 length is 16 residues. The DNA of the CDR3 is TGTGCCAGCAGCTTGGCGTTACTAGCGGGACTGAATGAGCAGTTCTTC. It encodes CASSLALLAGLNEQFF.

CDR3 sequence: CASSGTGVYNSPLHF. The CDR3, as DNA: TGTGCCTCGTCCGGGACAGGGGTCTATAATTCACCCCTCCACTTT. This chain uses TRBV30 with TRBJ1-6, with 10 nucleotides matching TRBD1. Trimming cost V 7 bases and J 3 bases; bases outside gene matches: 6. CDR1 and CDR2 from the germline V gene are GTSNPN and SVGIG (reference sequence). CDR3 length: 15 residues.

This CDR3 is CASSPAGTANTDTQYF. CDR3 DNA sequence: TGTGCCAGCAGCCCAGCCGGGACAGCTAACACAGATACGCAGTATTTT. The chain carries TRBV11-3 and TRBJ2-3; TRBD1 matches 7 bases. V gave up 5 bases and J gave up 2 bases; unmatched junction bases: 10. This CDR3 is 16 amino acids long. Germline V gene lookup returns CDR1 SGHNT and CDR2 YENEEA.